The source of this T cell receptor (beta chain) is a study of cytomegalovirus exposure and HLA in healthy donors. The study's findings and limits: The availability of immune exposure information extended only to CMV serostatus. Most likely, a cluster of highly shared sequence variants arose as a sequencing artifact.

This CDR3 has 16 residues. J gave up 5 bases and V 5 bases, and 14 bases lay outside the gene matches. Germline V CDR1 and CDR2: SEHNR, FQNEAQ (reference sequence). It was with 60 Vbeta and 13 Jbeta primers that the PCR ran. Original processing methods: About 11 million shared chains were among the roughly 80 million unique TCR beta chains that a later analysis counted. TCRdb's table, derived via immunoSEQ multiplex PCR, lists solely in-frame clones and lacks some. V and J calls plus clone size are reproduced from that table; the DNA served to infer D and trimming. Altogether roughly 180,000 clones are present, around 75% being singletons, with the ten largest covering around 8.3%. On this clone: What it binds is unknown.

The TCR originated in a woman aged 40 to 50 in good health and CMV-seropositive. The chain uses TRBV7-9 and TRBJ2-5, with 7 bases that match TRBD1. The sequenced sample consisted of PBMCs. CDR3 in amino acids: CASSTLTGVLRETQYF. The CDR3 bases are TGTGCCAGCAGCACGCTAACAGGGGTGTTACGGGAGACCCAGTACTTC.